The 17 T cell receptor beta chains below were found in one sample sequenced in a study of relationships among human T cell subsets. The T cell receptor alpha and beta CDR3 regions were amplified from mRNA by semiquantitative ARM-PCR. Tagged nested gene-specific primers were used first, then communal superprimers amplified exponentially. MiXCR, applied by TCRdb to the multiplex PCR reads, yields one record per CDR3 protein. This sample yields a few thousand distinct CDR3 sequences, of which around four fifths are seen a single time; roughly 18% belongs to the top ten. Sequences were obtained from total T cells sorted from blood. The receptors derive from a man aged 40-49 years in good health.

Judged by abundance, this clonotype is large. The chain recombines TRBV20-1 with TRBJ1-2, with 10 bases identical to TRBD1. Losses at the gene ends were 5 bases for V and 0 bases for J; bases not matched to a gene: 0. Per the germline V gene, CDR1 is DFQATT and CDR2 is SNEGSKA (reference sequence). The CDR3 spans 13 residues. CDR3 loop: CSAGQGANYGYTF. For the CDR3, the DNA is TGCAGTGCTGGACAGGGGGCTAACTATGGCTACACCTTC.

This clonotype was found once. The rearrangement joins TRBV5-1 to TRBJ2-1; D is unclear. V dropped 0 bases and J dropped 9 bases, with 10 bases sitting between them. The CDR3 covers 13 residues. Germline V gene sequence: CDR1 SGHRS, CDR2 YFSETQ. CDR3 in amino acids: CASSLGMRGEQFF. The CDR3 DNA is TGCGCCAGCAGCTTGGGAATGCGCGGTGAGCAGTTCTTC.

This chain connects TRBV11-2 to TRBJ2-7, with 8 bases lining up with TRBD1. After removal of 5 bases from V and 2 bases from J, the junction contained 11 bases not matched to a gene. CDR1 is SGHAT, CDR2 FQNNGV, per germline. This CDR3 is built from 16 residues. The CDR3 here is CASSPHAGTGAYEQYF. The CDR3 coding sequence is TGTGCCAGCAGCCCGCACGCCGGGACAGGAGCCTACGAGCAGTACTTC.

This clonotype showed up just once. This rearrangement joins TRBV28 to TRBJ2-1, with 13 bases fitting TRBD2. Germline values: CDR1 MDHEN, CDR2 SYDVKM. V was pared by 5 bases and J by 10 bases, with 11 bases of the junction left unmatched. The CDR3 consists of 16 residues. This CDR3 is CASSRLGTSGIGEQFF. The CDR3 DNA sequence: TGTGCCAGCAGTCGTCTCGGGACTAGCGGGATAGGGGAGCAGTTCTTC.

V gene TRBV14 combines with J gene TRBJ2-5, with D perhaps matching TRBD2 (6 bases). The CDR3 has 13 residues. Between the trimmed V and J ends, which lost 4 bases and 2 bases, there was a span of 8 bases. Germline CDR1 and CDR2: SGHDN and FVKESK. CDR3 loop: CASSRGLQETQYF. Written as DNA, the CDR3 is TGTGCCAGCAGCCGGGGACTTCAAGAGACCCAGTACTTC.

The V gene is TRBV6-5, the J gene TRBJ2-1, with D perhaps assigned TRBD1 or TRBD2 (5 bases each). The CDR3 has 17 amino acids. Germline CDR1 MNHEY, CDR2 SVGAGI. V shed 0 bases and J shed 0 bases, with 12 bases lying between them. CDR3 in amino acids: CASSYSRVRGSYNEQFF. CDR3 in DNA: TGTGCCAGCAGTTACTCGAGGGTAAGGGGCTCCTACAATGAGCAGTTCTTC.

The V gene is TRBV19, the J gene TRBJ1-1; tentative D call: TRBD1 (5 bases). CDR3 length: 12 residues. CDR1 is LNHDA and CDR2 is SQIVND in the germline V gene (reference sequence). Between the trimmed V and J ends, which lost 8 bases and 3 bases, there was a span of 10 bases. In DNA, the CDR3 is TGTGCCAGTTCCGCAGGGTACACTGAAGCTTTCTTT. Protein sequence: CASSAGYTEAFF.

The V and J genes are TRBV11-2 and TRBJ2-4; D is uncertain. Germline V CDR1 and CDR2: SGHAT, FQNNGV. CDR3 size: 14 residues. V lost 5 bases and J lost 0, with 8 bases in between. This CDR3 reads CASSRSAAKNIQYF. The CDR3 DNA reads TGTGCCAGCAGCCGAAGTGCAGCCAAAAACATTCAGTACTTC.

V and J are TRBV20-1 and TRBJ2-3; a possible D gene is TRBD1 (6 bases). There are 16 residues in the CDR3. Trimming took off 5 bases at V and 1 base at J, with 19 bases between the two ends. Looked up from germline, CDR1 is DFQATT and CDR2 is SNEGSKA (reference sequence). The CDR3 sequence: CSARYRVFVGTDTQYF. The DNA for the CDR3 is TGCAGTGCTCGGTACAGGGTTTTCGTTGGCACAGATACGCAGTATTTT.

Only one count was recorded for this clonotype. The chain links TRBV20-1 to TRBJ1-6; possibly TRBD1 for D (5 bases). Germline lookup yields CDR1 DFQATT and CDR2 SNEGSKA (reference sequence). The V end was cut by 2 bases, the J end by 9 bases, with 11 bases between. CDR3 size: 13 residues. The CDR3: CSARQGTSSPLHF. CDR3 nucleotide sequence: TGCAGTGCTAGACAGGGAACGAGTTCACCCCTCCACTTT.

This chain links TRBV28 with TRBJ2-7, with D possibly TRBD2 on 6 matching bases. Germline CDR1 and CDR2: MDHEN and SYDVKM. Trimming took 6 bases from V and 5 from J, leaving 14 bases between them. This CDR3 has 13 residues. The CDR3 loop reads CASRGRLDHEQYF. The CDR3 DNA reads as TGTGCCAGCAGGGGTCGACTAGACCACGAGCAGTACTTC.

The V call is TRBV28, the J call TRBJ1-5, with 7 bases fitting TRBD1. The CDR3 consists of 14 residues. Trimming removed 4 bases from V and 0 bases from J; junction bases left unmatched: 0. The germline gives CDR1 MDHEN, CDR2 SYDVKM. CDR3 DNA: TGTGCCAGCAGTTACAGGGGTAGCAATCAGCCCCAGCATTTT. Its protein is CASSYRGSNQPQHF.

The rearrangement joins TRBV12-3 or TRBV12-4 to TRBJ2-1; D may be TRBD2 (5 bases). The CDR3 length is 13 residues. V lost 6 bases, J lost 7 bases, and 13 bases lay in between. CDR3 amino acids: CASRYPWTNEQFF. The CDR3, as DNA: TGTGCCAGCAGGTACCCCTGGACTAATGAGCAGTTCTTC.

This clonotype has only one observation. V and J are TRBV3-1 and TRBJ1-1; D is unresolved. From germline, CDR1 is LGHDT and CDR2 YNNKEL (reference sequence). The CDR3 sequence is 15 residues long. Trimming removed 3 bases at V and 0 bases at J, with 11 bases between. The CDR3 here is CASSQIWTVNTEAFF. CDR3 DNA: TGTGCCAGCAGCCAGATCTGGACTGTGAACACTGAAGCTTTCTTT. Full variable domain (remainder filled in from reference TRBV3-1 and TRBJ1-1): DTAVSQTPKYLVTQMGNDKSIKCEQNLGHDTMYWYKQDSKKFLKIMFSYNNKELIINETVPNRFSPKSPDKAHLNLHINSLELGDSAVYFCASSQIWTVNTEAFFGQGTRLTVV.

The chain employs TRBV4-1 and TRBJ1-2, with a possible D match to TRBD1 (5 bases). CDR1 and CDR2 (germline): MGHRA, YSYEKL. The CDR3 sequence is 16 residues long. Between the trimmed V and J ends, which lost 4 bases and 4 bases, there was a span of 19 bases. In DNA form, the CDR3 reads TGCGCCAGCAGCCGCCCCGACAGCAAACGATTCTATGGCTACACCTTC. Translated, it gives CASSRPDSKRFYGYTF.

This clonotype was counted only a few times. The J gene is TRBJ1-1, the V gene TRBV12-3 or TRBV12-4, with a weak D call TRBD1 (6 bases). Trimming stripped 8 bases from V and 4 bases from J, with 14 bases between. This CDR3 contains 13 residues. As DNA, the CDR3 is TGTGCCAGCCGGTCAACAGGGAGCACTGAAGCTTTCTTT. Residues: CASRSTGSTEAFF.

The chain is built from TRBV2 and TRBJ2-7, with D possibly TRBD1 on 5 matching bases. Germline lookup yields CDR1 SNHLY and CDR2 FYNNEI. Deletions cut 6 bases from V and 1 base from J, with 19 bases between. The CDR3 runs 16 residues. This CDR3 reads CASRGRASTRSYEQYF. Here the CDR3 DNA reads TGTGCCAGCAGGGGCAGGGCCTCTACCCGGTCCTACGAGCAGTACTTC.